In this sample, the clone carrying this T cell receptor beta chain turned up many times. Its antigen is not identified. Separate cDNA molecules each had unique molecular identifiers attached to them. TCRdb ran MiXCR on the 5' RACE reads and lists one entry per CDR3 protein. The sample consists of 40,000 or so distinct CDR3 sequences, about 8% of them appearing once. This sample was included in a study of early T cells in non-severe SARS-CoV-2 infection. Study overall: Investigators sequenced bulk RNA drawn from unsorted whole blood, and chains remained unpaired.

From germline, CDR1 is GTSNPN and CDR2 SVGIG (reference sequence). CDR3 length equals 11 residues. V lost 2 bases and J lost 6, with 5 bases in between. General study results and limits: Anti-spike CD8 responses were favored in VDJdb matching, and private and CD4 specificities were missed.

The receptor was isolated from an adult who was a healthcare worker with PCR-confirmed SARS-CoV-2 infection or an uninfected control (not recorded which). The chain couples TRBV30 to TRBJ2-1, with no clear D. The sequenced sample was whole blood, obtained at baseline. CDR3 sequence reads: CAWSKINEQFF. CDR3 coding DNA: TGTGCCTGGAGTAAAATCAATGAGCAGTTCTTC. The whole variable domain, filled in from reference TRBV30 and TRBJ2-1, reads SQTIHQWPATLVQPVGSPLSLECTVEGTSNPNLYWYRQAAGRGLQLLFYSVGIGQISSEVPQNLSASRPQDRQFILSSKKLLLSDSGFYLCAWSKINEQFFGPGTRLTVL.